The 15 T cell receptor beta chains presented below share a single source sample, sequenced in a study of T-cell reconstitution after alpha-beta-depleted transplantation in children. Unique molecular identifiers were used to barcode this TCRbeta library. MiXCR, applied by TCRdb to the PCR reads, yields one record per CDR3 protein. The sample shows 210,000 or so distinct CDR3 sequences, roughly 9% of them seen only once. The sample in question was PBMCs from the stem cell graft donor, obtained from the stem cell graft. The receptors here all came from a human donor who donated a stem cell graft to a child with acute lymphoblastic leukemia.

The chain couples TRBV20-1 to TRBJ2-5, with D tentatively TRBD2 (6 bases). The germline CDR1 and CDR2 sequences are DFQATT and SNEGSKA (reference sequence). V was pared by 0 bases and J by 4 bases, with 18 bases between. The CDR3 is made up of 16 amino acids. CDR3 protein: CSARDTEAGYGETQYF. CDR3 sequence (DNA): TGCAGTGCTAGAGATACCGAGGCGGGATACGGAGAGACCCAGTACTTC.

The rearrangement uses TRBV20-1 and TRBJ2-5, with D possibly being TRBD1 (5 bases). CDR1 is DFQATT, CDR2 SNEGSKA, per germline (reference sequence). V lost 3 bases, J lost 0 bases, and 11 bases lay in between. The CDR3 is 14 amino acids. CDR3 bases: TGCAGTGCTAGCTTTAGGGGCTACCAAGAGACCCAGTACTTC. Protein product: CSASFRGYQETQYF.

The chain carries TRBV5-1 and TRBJ2-5; 7 bases are a match to TRBD1. J gave up 1 base and V 0 bases, and 6 bases lay outside the gene matches. CDR1 is SGHRS and CDR2 is YFSETQ in the germline V gene. This CDR3 is built from 16 residues. CDR3 DNA: TGCGCCAGCAGCTTGGCGTGGGGACAGATCCAAGAGACCCAGTACTTC. It is translated as CASSLAWGQIQETQYF. Full variable domain (remainder filled in from reference TRBV5-1 and TRBJ2-5): KAGVTQTPRYLIKTRGQQVTLSCSPISGHRSVSWYQQTPGQGLQFLFEYFSETQRNKGNFPGRFSGRQFSNSRSEMNVSTLELGDSALYLCASSLAWGQIQETQYFGPGTRLLVL.

This chain links TRBV12-3 or TRBV12-4 with TRBJ2-7; TRBD1 matches at 8 bases. The CDR3 is 14 amino acids. The junction had 7 bases not matched to a gene; V was cut back by 6 bases and J by 3 bases. In DNA, the CDR3 is TGTGCCAGCAGCCAGACAGGGGCCTTCTACGAGCAGTACTTC. Residues: CASSQTGAFYEQYF.

This clonotype was counted a few times. This chain uses TRBV7-2 with TRBJ1-4; no clear D gene. The CDR3 consists of 15 residues. V was clipped by 1 base and J by 0 bases, with 6 bases between them. CDR1 and CDR2 (germline): SGHTA, FQGNSA. CDR3 coding DNA: TGTGCCAGCAGCTTAGGGTTTGCAACTAATGAAAAACTGTTTTTT. Protein sequence: CASSLGFATNEKLFF.

This clonotype was picked up a small number of times. The chain recombines TRBV7-2 with TRBJ2-2; 11 bases are a match to TRBD1. CDR3 size: 16 residues. Germline V gene sequence: CDR1 SGHTA, CDR2 FQGNSA. V gave up 2 bases and J gave up 6 bases; unmatched junction bases: 5. The CDR3 loop is CASSLFGQGAPGELFF. The CDR3 nucleotides read TGTGCCAGCAGCTTATTTGGACAGGGGGCTCCCGGGGAGCTGTTTTTT.

This chain joins TRBV19 and TRBJ1-5; D uncertain. Trimming removed 1 base at V and 0 bases at J, with 7 bases between. The CDR3 is made up of 15 amino acids. Germline V gene lookup returns CDR1 LNHDA and CDR2 SQIVND (reference sequence). In nucleotides, the CDR3 is TGTGCCAGTAGTATAGGAGGTTTTAGCAATCAGCCCCAGCATTTT. This translates into CASSIGGFSNQPQHF.

There are many counts of this clonotype. V is TRBV6-1 and J is TRBJ2-2; the D is unclear. V was trimmed by 6 bases and J by 1 base, leaving 15 bases between them. This CDR3 has 16 amino acids. From germline, CDR1 is MNHNS and CDR2 SASEGT. The CDR3 nucleotides read TGTGCCAGCAGCCCCCGAATTGATAGGAACACCGGGGAGCTGTTTTTT. This codes for CASSPRIDRNTGELFF.

Many counts were recorded for this clonotype. V usage is TRBV20-1 and J usage is TRBJ2-5, with D possibly matching TRBD2 (5 bases). The CDR3 is 15 amino acids. The V end was cut by 0 bases, the J end by 1 base, with 12 bases between. CDR1 DFQATT and CDR2 SNEGSKA come from the germline V gene (reference sequence). The CDR3 DNA reads as TGCAGTGCTAGAGAAGTCACGGGGATCCAAGAGACCCAGTACTTC. Its translation: CSAREVTGIQETQYF.

This clonotype turned up a few times. The J gene is TRBJ1-4, the V gene TRBV7-9, with D perhaps matching TRBD1 (5 bases). This CDR3 is built from 12 residues. Trimming took 4 bases from V and 13 from J, leaving 13 bases between them. Germline V gene data show CDR1 as SEHNR and CDR2 as FQNEAQ (reference sequence). CDR3 loop: CASSSGGASLFF. CDR3 in DNA: TGTGCCAGCAGCTCGGGAGGGGCCTCACTGTTTTTT.

This clonotype showed up many times. J is TRBJ2-3 and V is TRBV20-1, with TRBD2 matching over 9 bases. The CDR3 is 16 residues long. V shed 3 bases and J 3 bases; nucleotides not matched to a gene: 10. Germline-derived CDR1 and CDR2 are DFQATT and SNEGSKA (reference sequence). CDR3: CSARGSGGRQTDTQYF. As DNA, the CDR3 is TGCAGTGCTAGGGGGAGCGGGGGGCGACAAACAGATACGCAGTATTTT.

This clonotype was seen a handful of times. The chain carries TRBV5-1 and TRBJ2-5, with D hard to call. This CDR3 contains 15 residues. Trimming pared 0 bases from V and 4 bases from J, leaving 13 bases between. CDR1 is SGHRS, CDR2 YFSETQ, per germline. The chain's CDR3 is CASSLGARYTETQYF. DNA of the CDR3: TGCGCCAGCAGCTTGGGCGCTAGGTACACAGAGACCCAGTACTTC.

This clonotype was detected a few times. The chain recombines TRBV24-1 with TRBJ2-1; unclear D gene. Trimming took 3 bases from V and 10 from J, leaving 15 bases between them. Germline V gene lookup returns CDR1 KGHDR and CDR2 SFDVKD. The CDR3 sequence is 14 residues long. CDR3 sequence (DNA): TGTGCCACCAGTGATCCCGGTTTGGGTTGGGAGCAGTTCTTC. This sequence encodes CATSDPGLGWEQFF.

As concerns this clonotype: The junction shows a germline mismatch at one end, possibly a read error. The V and J genes are TRBV11-2 and TRBJ1-1, with D tentatively TRBD1 (5 bases). Germline V gives CDR1 SGHAT, CDR2 FQNNGV. The CDR3 runs to 16 residues. This CDR3 reads CASSLDSRGRNAEAFF. CDR3 nucleotides: TGTGCCAGCAGCTTAGATTCCCGGGGCCGGAACGCTGAAGCTTTCTTT. The whole variable domain, remainder taken from reference TRBV11-2 and TRBJ1-1, is EAGVAQSPRYKIIEKRQSVAFWCNPISGHATLYWYQQILGQGPKLLIQFQNNGVVDDSQLPKDRFSAERLKGVDSTLKIQPAKLEDSAVYLCASSLDSRGRNAEAFFGQGTRLTVV.

This clonotype was recorded many times. The gene calls are TRBV7-2 and TRBJ1-2; tentatively, D is TRBD1 (6 bases). CDR3 length equals 17 residues. Trimming shortened V by 7 bases and J by 7 bases, and 28 bases separated the two germline ends. Germline CDR1 SGHTA, CDR2 FQGNSA. The DNA for the CDR3 is TGTGCCAGCACCCTCTTAGGGGGTGTAGGGGATTGGGGTGGCTACACCTTC. This gives the protein CASTLLGGVGDWGGYTF.